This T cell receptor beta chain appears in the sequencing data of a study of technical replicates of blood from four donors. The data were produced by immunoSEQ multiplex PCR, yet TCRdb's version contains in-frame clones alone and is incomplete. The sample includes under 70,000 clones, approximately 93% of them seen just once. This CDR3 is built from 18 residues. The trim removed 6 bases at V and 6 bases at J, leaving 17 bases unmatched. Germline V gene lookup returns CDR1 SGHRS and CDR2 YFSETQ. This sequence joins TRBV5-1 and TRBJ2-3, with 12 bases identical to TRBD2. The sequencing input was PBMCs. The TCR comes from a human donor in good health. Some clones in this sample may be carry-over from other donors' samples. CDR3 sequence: CASTTGLAGGAPRDTQYF. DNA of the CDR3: TGCGCCAGCACCACCGGGCTAGCGGGGGGGGCCCCCCGGGATACGCAGTATTTT. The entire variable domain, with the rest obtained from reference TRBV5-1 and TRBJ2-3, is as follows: KAGVTQTPRYLIKTRGQQVTLSCSPISGHRSVSWYQQTPGQGLQFLFEYFSETQRNKGNFPGRFSGRQFSNSRSEMNVSTLELGDSALYLCASTTGLAGGAPRDTQYFGPGTRLTVL.